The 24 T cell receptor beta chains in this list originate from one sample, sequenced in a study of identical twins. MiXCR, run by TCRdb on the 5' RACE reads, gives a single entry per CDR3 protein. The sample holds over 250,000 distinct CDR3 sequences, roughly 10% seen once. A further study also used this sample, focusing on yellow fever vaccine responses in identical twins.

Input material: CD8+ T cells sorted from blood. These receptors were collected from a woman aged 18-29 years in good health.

As DNA, the CDR3 is TGTGCCAGCAGCTCCACTAGCGGGAAGTGGTCCTACGAGCAGTACTTC. Protein product: CASSSTSGKWSYEQYF. This sequence joins TRBV7-9 and TRBJ2-7, with 10 bases that match TRBD2. After removal of 4 bases from V and 1 base from J, the junction contained 7 bases not matched to a gene. This CDR3 has 16 amino acids. Germline V gene sequence: CDR1 SEHNR, CDR2 FQNEAQ (reference sequence).

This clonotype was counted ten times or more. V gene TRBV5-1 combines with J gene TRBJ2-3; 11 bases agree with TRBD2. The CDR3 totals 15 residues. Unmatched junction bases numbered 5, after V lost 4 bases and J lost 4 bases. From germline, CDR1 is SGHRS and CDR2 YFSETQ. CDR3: CASSMTSGVADTQYF. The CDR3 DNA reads TGCGCCAGCAGCATGACTAGCGGGGTTGCAGATACGCAGTATTTT. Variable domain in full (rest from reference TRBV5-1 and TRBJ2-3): KAGVTQTPRYLIKTRGQQVTLSCSPISGHRSVSWYQQTPGQGLQFLFEYFSETQRNKGNFPGRFSGRQFSNSRSEMNVSTLELGDSALYLCASSMTSGVADTQYFGPGTRLTVL.

The CDR3 DNA reads as TGTGCCAGCAGCGTATATGGAGCGGGAGGGCCCAGAGGTGAGCAGTTCTTC. This sequence encodes CASSVYGAGGPRGEQFF. This chain joins TRBV9 and TRBJ2-1, with 10 bases lining up with TRBD2. The V and J ends lost 1 base and 9 bases, in that order; junction bases with no gene match: 13. The length of the CDR3 is 17 residues. Germline V gene sequence: CDR1 SGDLS, CDR2 YYNGEE.

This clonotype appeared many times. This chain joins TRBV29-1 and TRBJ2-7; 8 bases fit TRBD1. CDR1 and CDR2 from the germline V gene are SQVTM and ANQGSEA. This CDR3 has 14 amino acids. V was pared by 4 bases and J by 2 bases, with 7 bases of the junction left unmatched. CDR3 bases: TGCAGCGTTGGCCCAGGGGGCACGACCTACGAGCAGTACTTC. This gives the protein CSVGPGGTTYEQYF.

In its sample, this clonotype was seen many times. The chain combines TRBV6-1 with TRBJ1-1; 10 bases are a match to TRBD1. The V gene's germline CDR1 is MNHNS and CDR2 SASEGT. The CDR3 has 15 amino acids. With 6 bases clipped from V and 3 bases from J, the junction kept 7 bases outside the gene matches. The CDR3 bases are TGTGCCAGCAGGCGGGGACAGGGGATTGACACTGAAGCTTTCTTT. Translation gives CASRRGQGIDTEAFF.

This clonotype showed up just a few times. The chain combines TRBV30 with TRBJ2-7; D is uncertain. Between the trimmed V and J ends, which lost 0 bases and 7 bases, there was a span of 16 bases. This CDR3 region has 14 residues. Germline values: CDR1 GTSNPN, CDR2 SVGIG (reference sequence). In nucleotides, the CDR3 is TGTGCCTGGAGTGTATTCAAAGGAGTTTGGGAGCAGTACTTC. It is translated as CAWSVFKGVWEQYF.

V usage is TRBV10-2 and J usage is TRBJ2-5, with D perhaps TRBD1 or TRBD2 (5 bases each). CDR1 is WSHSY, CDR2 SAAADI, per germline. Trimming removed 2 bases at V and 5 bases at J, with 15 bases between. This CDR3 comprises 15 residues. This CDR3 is CASSEPYGTGETQYF. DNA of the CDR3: TGCGCCAGCAGTGAGCCCTACGGGACGGGGGAGACCCAGTACTTC.

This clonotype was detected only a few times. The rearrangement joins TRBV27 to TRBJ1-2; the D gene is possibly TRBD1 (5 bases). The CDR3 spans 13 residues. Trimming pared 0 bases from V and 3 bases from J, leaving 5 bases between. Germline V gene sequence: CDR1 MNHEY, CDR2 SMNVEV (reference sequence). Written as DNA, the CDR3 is TGTGCCAGCAGTTTATCAGGGGACTATGGCTACACCTTC. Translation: CASSLSGDYGYTF.

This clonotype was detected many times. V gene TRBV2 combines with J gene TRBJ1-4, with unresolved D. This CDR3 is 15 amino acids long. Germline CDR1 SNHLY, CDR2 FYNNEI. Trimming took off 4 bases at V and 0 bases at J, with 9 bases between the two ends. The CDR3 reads CASSGTVATNEKLFF. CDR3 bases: TGTGCCAGCAGTGGTACAGTTGCAACTAATGAAAAACTGTTTTTT.

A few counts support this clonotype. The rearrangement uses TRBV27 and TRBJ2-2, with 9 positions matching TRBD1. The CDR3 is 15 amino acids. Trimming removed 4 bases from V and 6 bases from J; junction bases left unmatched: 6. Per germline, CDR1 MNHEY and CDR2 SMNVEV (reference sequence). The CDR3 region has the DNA TGTGCCAGCAGTTCCGACGACAGGGGGGCCGGGGAGCTGTTTTTT. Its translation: CASSSDDRGAGELFF.

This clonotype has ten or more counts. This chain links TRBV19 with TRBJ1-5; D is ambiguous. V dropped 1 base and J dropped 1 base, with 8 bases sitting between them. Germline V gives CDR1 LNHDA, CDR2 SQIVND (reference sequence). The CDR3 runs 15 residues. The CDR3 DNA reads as TGTGCCAGTAGTATAGTCCCATGGAGCAATCAGCCCCAGCATTTT. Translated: CASSIVPWSNQPQHF.

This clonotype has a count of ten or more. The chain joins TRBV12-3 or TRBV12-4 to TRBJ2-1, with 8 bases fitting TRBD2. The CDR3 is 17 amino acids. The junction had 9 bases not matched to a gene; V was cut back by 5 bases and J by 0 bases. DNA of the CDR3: TGTGCCAGCAGTCCACCAAACAGCGGGAGCTCCTACAATGAGCAGTTCTTC. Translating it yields CASSPPNSGSSYNEQFF.

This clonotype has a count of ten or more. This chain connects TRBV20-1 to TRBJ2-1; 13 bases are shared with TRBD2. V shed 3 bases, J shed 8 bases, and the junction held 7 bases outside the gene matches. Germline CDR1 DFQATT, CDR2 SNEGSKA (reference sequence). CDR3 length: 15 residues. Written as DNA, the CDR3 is TGCAGTGCTAGCGAAGGACTAGCGGGAGTCTATGAGCAGTTCTTC. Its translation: CSASEGLAGVYEQFF.

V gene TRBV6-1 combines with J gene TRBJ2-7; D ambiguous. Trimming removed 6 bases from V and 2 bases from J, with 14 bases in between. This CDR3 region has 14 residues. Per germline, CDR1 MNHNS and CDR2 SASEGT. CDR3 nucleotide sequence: TGTGCCAGCAGACACATGCCATCCCCCTACGAGCAGTACTTC. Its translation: CASRHMPSPYEQYF.

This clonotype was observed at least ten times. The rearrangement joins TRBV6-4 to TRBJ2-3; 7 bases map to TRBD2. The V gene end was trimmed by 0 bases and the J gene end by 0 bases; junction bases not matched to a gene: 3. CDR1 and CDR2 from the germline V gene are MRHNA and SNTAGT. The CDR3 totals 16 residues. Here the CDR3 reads CASSDSPAGSTDTQYF. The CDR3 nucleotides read TGTGCCAGCAGTGACTCGCCAGCGGGGAGCACAGATACGCAGTATTTT.

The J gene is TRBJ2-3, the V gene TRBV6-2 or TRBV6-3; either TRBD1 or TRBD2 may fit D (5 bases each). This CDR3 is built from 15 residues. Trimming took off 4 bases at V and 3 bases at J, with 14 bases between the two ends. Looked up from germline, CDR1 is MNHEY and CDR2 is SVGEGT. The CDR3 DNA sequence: TGTGCCAGCAGTTCCCCGAGGGCAGGGACAGATACGCAGTATTTT. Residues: CASSSPRAGTDTQYF.

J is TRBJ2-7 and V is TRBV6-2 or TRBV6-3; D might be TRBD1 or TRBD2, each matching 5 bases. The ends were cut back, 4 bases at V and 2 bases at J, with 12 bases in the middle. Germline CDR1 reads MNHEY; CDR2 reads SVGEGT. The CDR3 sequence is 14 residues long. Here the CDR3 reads CASSSRERAYEQYF. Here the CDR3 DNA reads TGTGCCAGCAGTTCCAGGGAGAGGGCCTACGAGCAGTACTTC.

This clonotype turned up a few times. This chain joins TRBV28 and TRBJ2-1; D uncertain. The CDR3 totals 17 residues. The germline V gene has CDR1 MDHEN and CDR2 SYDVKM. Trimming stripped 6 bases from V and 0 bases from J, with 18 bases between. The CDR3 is CASSRTRFGSSYNEQFF. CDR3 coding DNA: TGTGCCAGCAGCCGTACCCGTTTCGGGTCCTCCTACAATGAGCAGTTCTTC.

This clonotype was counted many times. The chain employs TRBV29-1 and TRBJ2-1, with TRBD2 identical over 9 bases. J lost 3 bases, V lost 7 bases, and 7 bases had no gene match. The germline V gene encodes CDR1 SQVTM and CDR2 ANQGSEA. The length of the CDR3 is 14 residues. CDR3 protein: CSAKERGDYNEQFF. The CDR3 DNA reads TGCAGCGCCAAGGAGCGGGGGGACTACAATGAGCAGTTCTTC.

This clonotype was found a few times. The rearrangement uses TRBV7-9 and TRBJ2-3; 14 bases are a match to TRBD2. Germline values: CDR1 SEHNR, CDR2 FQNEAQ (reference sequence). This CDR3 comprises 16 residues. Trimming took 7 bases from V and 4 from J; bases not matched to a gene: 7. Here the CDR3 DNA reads TGTGCCAGCACCGTAAGACTAGCGGGGGGGCCAGATACGCAGTATTTT. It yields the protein CASTVRLAGGPDTQYF.

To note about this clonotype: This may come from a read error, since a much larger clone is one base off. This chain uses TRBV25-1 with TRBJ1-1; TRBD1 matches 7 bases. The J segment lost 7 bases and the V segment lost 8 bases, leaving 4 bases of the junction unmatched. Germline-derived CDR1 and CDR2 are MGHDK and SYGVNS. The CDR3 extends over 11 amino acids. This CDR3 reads CASGYRGEAFF. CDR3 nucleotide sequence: TGTGCCAGCGGTTACAGGGGTGAAGCTTTCTTT.

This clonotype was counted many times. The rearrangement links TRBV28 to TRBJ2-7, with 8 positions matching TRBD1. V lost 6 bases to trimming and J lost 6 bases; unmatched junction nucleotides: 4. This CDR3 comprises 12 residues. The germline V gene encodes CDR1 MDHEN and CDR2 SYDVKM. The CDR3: CASSPTGVEQYF. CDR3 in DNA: TGTGCCAGCAGCCCGACAGGGGTCGAGCAGTACTTC.

CDR3 region: CASSLGNLDYSNQPQHF. The CDR3 DNA follows: TGTGCCAGCAGCTTAGGGAACTTGGATTATAGCAATCAGCCCCAGCATTTT. The chain carries TRBV7-9 and TRBJ1-5; D gene ambiguous. This CDR3 contains 17 residues. Trimming shortened V by 1 base and J by 0 bases, and 13 bases separated the two germline ends. Per germline, CDR1 SEHNR and CDR2 FQNEAQ (reference sequence).

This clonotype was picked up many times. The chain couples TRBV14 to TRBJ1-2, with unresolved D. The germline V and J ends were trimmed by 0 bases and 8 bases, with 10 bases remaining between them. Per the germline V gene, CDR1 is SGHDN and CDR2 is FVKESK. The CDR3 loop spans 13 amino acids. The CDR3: CASSQDQLGGYTF. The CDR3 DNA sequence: TGTGCCAGCAGCCAAGATCAGCTTGGGGGCTACACCTTC.